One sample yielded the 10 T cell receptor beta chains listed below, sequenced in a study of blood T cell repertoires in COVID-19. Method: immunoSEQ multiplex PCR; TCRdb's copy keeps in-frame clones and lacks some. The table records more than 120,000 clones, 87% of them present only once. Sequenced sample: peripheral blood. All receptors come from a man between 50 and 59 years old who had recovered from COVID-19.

As DNA, the CDR3 is TGTGCCAGCAGTTACTTTAAGACAGGGTGGGAAAAACTGTTTTTT. Amino acids: CASSYFKTGWEKLFF. The genes are TRBV6-6 and TRBJ1-4, with 7 bases lining up with TRBD1. The junction had 7 bases not matched to a gene; V was cut back by 1 base and J by 8 bases. This CDR3 is built from 15 residues. Germline CDR1 is MNHNY and CDR2 is SVGAGI (reference sequence).

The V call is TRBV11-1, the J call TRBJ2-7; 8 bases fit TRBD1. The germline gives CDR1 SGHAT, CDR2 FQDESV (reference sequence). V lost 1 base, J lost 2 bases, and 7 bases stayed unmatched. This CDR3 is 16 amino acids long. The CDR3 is CASSLVGTGLPYEQYF. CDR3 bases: TGTGCCAGCAGCTTAGTAGGGACAGGCCTTCCCTACGAGCAGTACTTC.

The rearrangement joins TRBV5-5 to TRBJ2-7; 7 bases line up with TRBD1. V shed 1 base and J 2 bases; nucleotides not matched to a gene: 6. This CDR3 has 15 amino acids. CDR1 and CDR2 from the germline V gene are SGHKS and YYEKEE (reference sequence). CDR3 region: CASSLLTGPTYEQYF. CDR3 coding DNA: TGTGCCAGCAGCTTGTTGACAGGGCCTACCTACGAGCAGTACTTC.

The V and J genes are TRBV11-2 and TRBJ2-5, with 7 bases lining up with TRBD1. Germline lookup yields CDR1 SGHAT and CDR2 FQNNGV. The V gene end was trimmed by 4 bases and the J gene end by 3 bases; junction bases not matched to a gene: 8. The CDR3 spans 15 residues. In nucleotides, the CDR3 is TGTGCCAGCAGCTCGGTCCGAACAGGGGAAGAGACCCAGTACTTC. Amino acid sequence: CASSSVRTGEETQYF.

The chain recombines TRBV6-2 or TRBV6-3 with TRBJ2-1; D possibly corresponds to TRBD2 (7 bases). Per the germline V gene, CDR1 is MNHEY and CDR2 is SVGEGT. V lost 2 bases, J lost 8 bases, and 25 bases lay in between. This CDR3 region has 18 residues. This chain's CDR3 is CASSYDPRGRGAEDEQFF. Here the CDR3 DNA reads TGTGCCAGCAGTTACGACCCCCGCGGCCGGGGGGCCGAGGATGAGCAGTTCTTC.

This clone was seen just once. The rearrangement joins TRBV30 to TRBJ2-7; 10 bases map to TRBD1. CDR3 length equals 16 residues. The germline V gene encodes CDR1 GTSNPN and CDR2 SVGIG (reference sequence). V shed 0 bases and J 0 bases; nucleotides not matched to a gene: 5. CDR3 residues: CAWSVLGQGGSYEQYF. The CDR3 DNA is TGTGCCTGGAGTGTACTTGGACAGGGGGGCTCCTACGAGCAGTACTTC.

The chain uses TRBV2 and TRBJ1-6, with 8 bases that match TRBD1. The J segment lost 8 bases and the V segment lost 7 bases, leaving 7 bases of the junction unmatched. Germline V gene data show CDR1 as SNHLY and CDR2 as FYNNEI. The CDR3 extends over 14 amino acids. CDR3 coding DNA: TGTGCCAGCAATCCCGACAGGGGCTATTCACCCCTCCACTTT. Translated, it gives CASNPDRGYSPLHF.

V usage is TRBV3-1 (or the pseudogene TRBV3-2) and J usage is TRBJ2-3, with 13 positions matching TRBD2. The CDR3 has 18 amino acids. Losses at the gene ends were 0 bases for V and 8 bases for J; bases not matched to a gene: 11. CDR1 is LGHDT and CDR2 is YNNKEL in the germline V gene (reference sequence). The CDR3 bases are TGTGCCAGCAGCCAAGATAACGGACTAGCGGGGGCCAGGGGTACGCAGTATTTT. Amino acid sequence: CASSQDNGLAGARGTQYF.

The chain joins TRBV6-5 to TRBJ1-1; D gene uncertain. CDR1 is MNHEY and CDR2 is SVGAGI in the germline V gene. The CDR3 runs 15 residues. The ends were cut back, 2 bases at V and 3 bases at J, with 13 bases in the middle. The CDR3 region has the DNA TGTGCCAGCAGTTACGAGAAGTTCTCGGACACTGAAGCTTTCTTT. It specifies CASSYEKFSDTEAFF.

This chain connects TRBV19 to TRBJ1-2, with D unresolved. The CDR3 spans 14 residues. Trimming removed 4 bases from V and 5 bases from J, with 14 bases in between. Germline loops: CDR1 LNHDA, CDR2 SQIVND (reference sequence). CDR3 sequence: CASSTSPTGYGYTF. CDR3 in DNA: TGTGCCAGTAGTACCTCGCCAACCGGTTATGGCTACACCTTC. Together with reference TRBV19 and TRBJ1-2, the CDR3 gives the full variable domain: DGGITQSPKYLFRKEGQNVTLSCEQNLNHDAMYWYRQDPGQGLRLIYYSQIVNDFQKGDIAEGYSVSREKKESFPLTVTSAQKNPTAFYLCASSTSPTGYGYTFGSGTRLTVV.